The sample holds a few counts of the clone carrying this T cell receptor beta chain. The ends lost 6 bases at V and 10 bases at J; junction bases unmatched: 12. CDR1 SNHLY and CDR2 FYNNEI come from the germline V gene. There are 14 residues in the CDR3. The source of the sample is a study of blood T cell repertoires in COVID-19. Overall study: The United States, Italy and Spain supplied acute and convalescent COVID-19 samples. The analysed material was cDNA or gDNA that came from T cells, B-cell-depleted T cells, or PBMCs.

Authors' analysis steps: Estimates of nucleated cell counts were drawn from the amplification of reference gene primers. Generated by immunoSEQ multiplex PCR, the TCRdb table keeps only in-frame clones and is missing some. V and J calls and clone size are those listed in that table; D and trimming were worked out from the DNA. The data hold 250,000 or so clones, with approximately 80% observed a single time. The V gene is TRBV2, the J gene TRBJ2-1, with 7 bases fitting TRBD2. The sequenced sample was peripheral blood. The TCR comes from a man in his 60s with acute or convalescent COVID-19. The CDR3, as DNA: TGTGCCAGCAGCGACAGCGGGGTACGGGGCGAGCAGTTCTTC. It codes for CASSDSGVRGEQFF.